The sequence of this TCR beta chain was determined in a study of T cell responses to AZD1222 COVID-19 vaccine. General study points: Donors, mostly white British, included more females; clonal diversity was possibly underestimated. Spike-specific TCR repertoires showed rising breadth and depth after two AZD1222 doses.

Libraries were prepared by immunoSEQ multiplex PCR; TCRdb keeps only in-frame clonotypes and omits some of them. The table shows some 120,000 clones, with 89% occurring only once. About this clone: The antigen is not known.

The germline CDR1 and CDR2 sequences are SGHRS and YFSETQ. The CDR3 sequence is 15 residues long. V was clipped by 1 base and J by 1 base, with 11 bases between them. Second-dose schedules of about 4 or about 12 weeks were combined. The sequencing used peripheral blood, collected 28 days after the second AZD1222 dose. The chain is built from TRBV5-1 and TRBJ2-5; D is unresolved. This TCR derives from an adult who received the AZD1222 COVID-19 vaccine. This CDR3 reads CASSLNRPAQETQYF. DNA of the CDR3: TGCGCCAGCAGCTTGAACAGACCTGCCCAAGAGACCCAGTACTTC.